This T cell receptor beta chain stems from a study of cytomegalovirus exposure and HLA in healthy donors (dated by TCRdb to 2016 to 2017). Looking at the study overall: In an earlier analysis of approximately 500 of the donors, around 290 Gb of sequence data and 120 million or so unique TCR beta sequences from 180 million or so T cells were reported. About 310 gigabases of sequencing data and approximately 80 million unique TCR sequences were included in an early release covering over 600 HLA-typed donors. The genetic ancestry cluster associated with self-reported Caucasian donors included about 84% of the approximately 400 genotyped donors. The study was designed to test whether signatures of past pathogen exposure could be identified by cataloging public T cell receptors. The study profiled the T cell repertoires of about 720 subjects by immunosequencing and related them to cytomegalovirus serostatus. A separate validation cohort of over a hundred different subjects was used in addition to the approximately 670-subject first cohort. The study combined high-throughput TCR immunosequencing, statistical association of individual TCRs with disease status, and machine learning to predict cytomegalovirus infection status. To study patterns of TCR occurrence, a later analysis re-analyzed previously published TCR beta repertoires from several hundred donors and added high-resolution HLA genotyping. The later analysis used no new phenotypic data to find candidate immune exposures, relying instead on TCR beta sequences and their occurrence across donors. An earlier analysis of 500 to 750 of the donors applied high-throughput TCR beta sequencing to assess whether each TCR beta V gene segment acted as functional or pseudogenic. Donor age, sex, ethnicity and CMV serostatus were collected together with the repertoire data. In a later genetic analysis, genome-wide SNP genotypes for about three fifths of the roughly 670 donors were used, and that subset was treated as a discovery cohort. Every repertoire in the discovery cohort had been generated on one and the same sequencing platform. HLA typing included class I and class II loci at four-digit resolution. The number of donors typed differed by locus, with 629-630 for A, B, C, DRB1 and DQB1, around 520 for DQA1, 600 to 610 for DPA1, and around 430 for DPB1. Four to six DR-DQ haplotypes were handled as single units for association and clustering, since linkage in the cohort was strong. Among some 400 genotyped donors of the cohort, an average of roughly 240,000 unique TCR beta nucleotide sequences were sequenced per donor, roughly 20% of them non-productive.

The library was made by the immunoSEQ multiplex PCR assay. The multiplex PCR relied on a mix of 60 forward primers for TCR Vbeta segments and 13 reverse primers for TCR Jbeta segments. A multiplex PCR assay on genomic DNA amplified the CDR3 region of rearranged TCR beta genes. On the Illumina HiSeq System, the amplified TCR beta libraries were sequenced as 87-base-pair reads. The authors' analysis ran thus. Across the 500 to 750 repertoires, a later analysis counted approximately 83 million unique TCR beta chains, approximately 12 million of which were shared by at least two donors. To remove PCR and sequencing errors, raw reads were error-corrected and collapsed into unique sequences using a nearest-neighbor algorithm that merged closely related sequences. V, D and J gene segments were assigned by aligning CDR3 sequences to IMGT reference sequences. For a sequence to be retained, a match of at least six nucleotides to both a V gene segment and a J gene segment was required. Rearrangements were called productive when the CDR3 lacked stop codons and stayed in frame with V and J; all others were non-productive. CDR3 was defined according to IMGT convention as the region running from the second conserved V-encoded cysteine to the conserved J-encoded phenylalanine. Sequences without an unambiguous match to a single V gene segment were excluded from the earlier analysis of 500 to 700 of the donors. In an earlier analysis of approximately 590 of the donors, V segments were called functional above 56.7% productive rearrangements and were called segregating when the between-donor standard deviation exceeded 5%. A statistical classification framework was built to diagnose cytomegalovirus status from the catalog of TCR beta chain sequences. In a later analysis, TCR nucleotide sequences were compared against IMGT/GENE-DB human TR gene sequences so that V and J genes could be assigned. Using the TCRdist pipeline, a later analysis assigned CDR3 sequences along with most-parsimonious VDJ recombination scenarios. In a later analysis, every TCR beta chain was defined by the combination of its CDR3 amino acid sequence and its V-gene family, and reads without a unique V-gene family were dropped. In a later analysis, 500 to 700 highly shared, low-generation-probability nucleotide sequences were removed to address suspected cross-contamination and a sequencing artifact. In a later analysis, a clonal expansion index for each public chain was calculated from normalized within-repertoire ranks of inferred template counts. Generation probabilities in a later analysis came from a VDJ recombination model fitted to out-of-frame rearrangements, and those results were checked against IGoR. A later analysis scored TCR-TCR, TCR-HLA and TCR-CMV co-occurrence with hypergeometric tests, applying a repertoire-size bias correction to TCR pairs. False discovery rates were estimated in a later analysis by permuting HLA or CMV assignments 20 times. In a later analysis, co-occurring TCRs were grouped using DBSCAN, and TCRdist sequence similarity was added for clustering within HLA-allele-positive subsets. Repertoires with fewer than 30,000 or more than 120,000 public chains were left out of co-occurrence clustering, as were five repertoires with anomalous nucleotide sharing. The table was pulled from immuneACCESS by TCRdb, which kept in-frame rearrangements only. Such tables lose some clones; where checked, under half of the loss comes from unresolved V genes, and the rest has no known cause. That table gives V, J and clone size, and the DNA gave D and trimming. This sample lists approximately 150,000 clones; over 70% were detected once. The ten largest clones take up roughly 1.5% of the sample.

In total, 600 or so healthy bone marrow donors made up the cohort. Cohort members were all nominally healthy when sampled, although unrecorded immune exposures were likely present. The donor tested CMV seronegative and was one of the 352 seronegative cohort members. A peripheral blood sample was collected from each donor, and TCR beta sequencing was performed on peripheral blood mononuclear cells. Genomic DNA extraction from the blood cell samples was performed with the Qiagen DNeasy Blood Extraction Kit. As encoded in the germline V gene, CDR1 is MNHNS while CDR2 is SASEGT. The CDR3, cysteine through phenylalanine, is 16 amino acids long. Only the CDR3 region is kept as DNA, spanning 48 bases read in frame from base 1. V is cut back by 4 bases and J by 5 bases, with 13 bases in the junction unmatched. Concerning this clone: Its binding antigen is unknown. There are no base qualities to consult, and no much larger clone falls within one base.

What the authors observed across the whole study: According to a later analysis, parvovirus B19, influenza, CMV and Epstein-Barr virus appeared linked to several top co-occurrence clusters. HLA typing was unavailable for some donors at each locus, so association tests used only the typed subset. In both the original and validation cohorts, the classifier was reported to diagnose cytomegalovirus status with high specificity and sensitivity. While some public TCRs were present in many individuals, most TCR sequences turned up only very rarely across donors. Because counts were too low, about 17 rarely observed V segments, including chromosome 9 orphons, were excluded from the earlier analysis of 587 of the donors. A further reported finding was that TCR beta sequences accurately predicted the HLA-A and HLA-B alleles for most subjects in the first cohort. When HLA alleles, especially DR and DQ, strongly co-occurred, TCR associations were difficult to assign to individual alleles. A later analysis found that HLA-associated TCR beta chains were more clonally expanded and had lower generation probabilities than equally common non-associated chains. In a later genetic analysis, fewer N-insertions in productive TCRs were reported among donors in an Asian-associated ancestry cluster than the roughly 700-donor mean. Presence/absence analyses assumed roughly uniform sequencing depth across donors, an assumption that may not hold. Some IMGT-functional V segments, including TRBV6-2 and TRBV6-3, could not be distinguished by the 87-base-pair reads and were therefore excluded. Linkage disequilibrium might explain the correlated functional status among segregating V segments, but an unknown experimental factor could not be ruled out. The study listed 150 to 200 TCR beta chains as associated with cytomegalovirus. An association between a missense DCLRE1C variant and V-gene and J-gene trimming of TCR beta chains was found in a later genetic analysis and replicated in an independent cohort. In vitro tests confirmed that a few of the cytomegalovirus-associated TCR beta chains recognize cytomegalovirus antigens. Most CMV-associated TCR beta chains appeared to be HLA-restricted in a later analysis, and the HLA associations seemed to be driven largely by CMV exposure. A cluster of highly shared sequence variants was judged likely to represent a technical artifact of the sequencing pipeline. According to a later analysis, TCR association rates differed among HLA loci, with DRB1 alleles showing the most associated TCRs and HLA-C alleles showing the fewest. Broadly in line with IMGT annotations, most TCR beta V segments showed up in productive rearrangements about 87% or about 30% of the time in an earlier analysis of 450 to 600 of the donors. The authors suggested that the approach could potentially be extended to other disease states and immunological phenotypes. For the cohort, immune exposure information was limited to CMV serostatus. Specific HLA alleles were associated with 15,000 to 20,000 TCR beta sequences at a false discovery rate of 0.05 in a later analysis. In this cohort, only TCR beta chains were sequenced, and detectable features were limited by the absence of alpha or paired-chain data.

The sequence is built from TRBV6-1 and TRBJ2-7; 8 nucleotides in the junction match TRBD1. The sample was PBMCs. The clonotype was recovered from a woman aged 18 to 35 in good health and CMV-seronegative. The CDR3 is CASSAGSGTGWDEQYF. The DNA sequence reads TGTGCCAGCAGTGCCGGCTCCGGGACAGGCTGGGACGAGCAGTACTTC.